This T cell receptor (beta chain) was identified in a study of CD8 T cells in Susac syndrome. The CDR3 spans 17 residues. Germline V gene lookup returns CDR1 LGHDT and CDR2 YNNKEL (reference sequence). V trimming: 3 bases; J trimming: 5 bases; junction bases outside the gene matches: 11. Sequencing targeted TCR beta in blood CD8+ and CD4+ T cells. Study findings and constraints: Clonal expansion was absent from the CD4+ T cell repertoires in Susac syndrome.

As concerns this clonotype: Its antigen is not known.

Random hexamers were used to reverse transcribe an amount of roughly 0.45 to 1 ug RNA. TCRdb re-called the immunoSEQ multiplex PCR reads with MiXCR, one entry per CDR3 protein. The table includes about 240,000 distinct CDR3 sequences, around 96% detected once. The gene calls are TRBV3-1 and TRBJ2-5, with 11 nucleotides matching TRBD1. Source material: CD4+ T cells from PBMCs. This receptor was taken from a human donor with Susac syndrome. For the CDR3, the DNA is TGTGCCAGCAGCCATCCCCGGGACAGGGGGTGGGAGGAGACCCAGTACTTC. This translates into CASSHPRDRGWEETQYF.